The clone carrying this TCR beta chain was found a few times. The data belong to a study of regulatory T cells in long-lasting Graves disease. Study overall: In persistent Graves' disease, antithyroid drugs had been taken for over 5 years and TSH receptor antibodies stayed positive.

Investigators prepared the TCR beta libraries by applying iRepertoire HTBI primers and Arm-PCR of CDR3 regions. Each CDR3 protein gets one entry after TCRdb re-called the multiplex PCR reads with MiXCR. The sample holds roughly 360,000 distinct CDR3 sequences, more than 20% seen once. CDR3 length equals 18 residues. V lost 0 bases to trimming and J lost 0 bases; unmatched junction nucleotides: 9. CDR1 and CDR2 (germline): SGHNT, YYREEE (reference sequence). Time point in this sample: persistent/refractory GD, antithyroid drugs over 5 years with positive TRAb. Construction of the TCR library relied on RNA isolated from PBMCs.

Sequencing was performed on peripheral blood mononuclear cells (PBMCs), taken when the disease was refractory, from a patient treated with antithyroid drugs. This receptor was obtained from a woman between 35 and 50 years old with Graves disease. The chain joins TRBV5-4 to TRBJ2-7, with TRBD2 matching over 10 bases. This chain's CDR3 is CASSLAASGGFPSYEQYF. CDR3 coding DNA: TGTGCCAGCAGCTTGGCCGCTAGCGGGGGATTTCCCTCCTACGAGCAGTACTTC.